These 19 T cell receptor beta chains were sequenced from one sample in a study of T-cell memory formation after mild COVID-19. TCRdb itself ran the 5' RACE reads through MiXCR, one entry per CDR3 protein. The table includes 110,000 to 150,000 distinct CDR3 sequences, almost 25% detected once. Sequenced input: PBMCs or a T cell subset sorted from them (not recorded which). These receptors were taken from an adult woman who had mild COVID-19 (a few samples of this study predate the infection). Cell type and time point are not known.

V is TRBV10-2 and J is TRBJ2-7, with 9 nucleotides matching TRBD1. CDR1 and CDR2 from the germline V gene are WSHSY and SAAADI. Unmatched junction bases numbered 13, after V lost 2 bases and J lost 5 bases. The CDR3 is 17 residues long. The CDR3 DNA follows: TGCGCCAGCAGTGAGATGAGGGACAGGGACTATAGGGACGAGCAGTACTTC. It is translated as CASSEMRDRDYRDEQYF.

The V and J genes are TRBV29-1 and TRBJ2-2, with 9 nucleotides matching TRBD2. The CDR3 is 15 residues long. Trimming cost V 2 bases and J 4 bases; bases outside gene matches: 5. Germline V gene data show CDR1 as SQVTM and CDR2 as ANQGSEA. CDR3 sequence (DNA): TGCAGCGTTGAACTAGCGGGAAGGGTCACCGGGGAGCTGTTTTTT. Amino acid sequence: CSVELAGRVTGELFF.

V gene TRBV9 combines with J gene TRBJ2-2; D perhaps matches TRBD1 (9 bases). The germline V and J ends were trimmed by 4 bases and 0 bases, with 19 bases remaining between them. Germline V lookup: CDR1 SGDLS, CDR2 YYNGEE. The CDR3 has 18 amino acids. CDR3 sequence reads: CASSKTGGLGTNTGELFF. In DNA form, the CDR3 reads TGTGCCAGCAGCAAGACAGGGGGACTAGGGACGAACACCGGGGAGCTGTTTTTT.

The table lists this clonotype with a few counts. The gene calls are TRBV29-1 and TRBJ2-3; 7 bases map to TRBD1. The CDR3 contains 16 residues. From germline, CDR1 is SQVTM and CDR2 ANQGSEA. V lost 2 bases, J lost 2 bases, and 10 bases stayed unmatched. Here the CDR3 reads CSVERWDRHNTDTQYF. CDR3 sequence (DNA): TGCAGCGTTGAACGATGGGACAGACACAACACAGATACGCAGTATTTT.

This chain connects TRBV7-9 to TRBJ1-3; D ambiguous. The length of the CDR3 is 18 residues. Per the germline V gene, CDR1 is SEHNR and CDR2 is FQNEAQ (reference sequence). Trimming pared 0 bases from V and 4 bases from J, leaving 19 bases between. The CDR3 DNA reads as TGTGCCAGCAGCTTAGCGATTGGGCCCCATCGCTCAGGAAACACCATATATTTT. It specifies CASSLAIGPHRSGNTIYF.

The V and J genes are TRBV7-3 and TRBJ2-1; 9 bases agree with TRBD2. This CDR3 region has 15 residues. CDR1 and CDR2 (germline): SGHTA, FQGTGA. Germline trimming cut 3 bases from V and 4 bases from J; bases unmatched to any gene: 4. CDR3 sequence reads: CASSFGSGGYNEQFF. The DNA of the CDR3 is TGTGCCAGCAGCTTTGGTAGCGGGGGATACAATGAGCAGTTCTTC.

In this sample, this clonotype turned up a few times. The CDR3 DNA sequence: TGTGCCAGCAGCTTAGGGTTAGCGGGAGGTCGCCAAGAGACCCAGTACTTC. This translates into CASSLGLAGGRQETQYF. The V gene is TRBV7-9, the J gene TRBJ2-5; the match to TRBD2 covers 10 bases. The germline gives CDR1 SEHNR, CDR2 FQNEAQ (reference sequence). The length of the CDR3 is 17 residues. The V and J ends lost 1 base and 1 base, in that order; junction bases with no gene match: 6.

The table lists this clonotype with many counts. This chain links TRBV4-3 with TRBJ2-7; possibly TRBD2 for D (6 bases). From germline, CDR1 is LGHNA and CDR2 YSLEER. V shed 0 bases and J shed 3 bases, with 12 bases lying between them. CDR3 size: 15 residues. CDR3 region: CASSQDRSSGYEQYF. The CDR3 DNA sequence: TGCGCCAGCAGCCAAGATCGGAGTAGCGGCTACGAGCAGTACTTC.

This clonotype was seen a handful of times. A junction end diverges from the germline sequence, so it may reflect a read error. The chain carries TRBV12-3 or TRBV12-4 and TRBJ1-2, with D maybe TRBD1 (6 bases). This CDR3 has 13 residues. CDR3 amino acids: CASSLGGDYGYTF. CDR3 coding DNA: TGTGCCAGCAGCTTAGGGGGTGACTATGGCTACACCTTC.

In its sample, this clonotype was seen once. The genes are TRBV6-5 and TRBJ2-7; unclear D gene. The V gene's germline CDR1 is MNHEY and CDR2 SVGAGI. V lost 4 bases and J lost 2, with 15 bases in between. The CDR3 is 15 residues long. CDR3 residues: CASSSSGWEAYEQYF. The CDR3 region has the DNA TGTGCCAGCAGTTCCTCTGGGTGGGAAGCCTACGAGCAGTACTTC.

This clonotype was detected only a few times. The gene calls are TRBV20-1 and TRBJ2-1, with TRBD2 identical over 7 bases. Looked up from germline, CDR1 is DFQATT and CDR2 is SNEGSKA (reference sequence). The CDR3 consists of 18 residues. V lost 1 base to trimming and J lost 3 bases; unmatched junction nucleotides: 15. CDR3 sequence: CSARVRAGVRLLYNEQFF. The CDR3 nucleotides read TGCAGTGCTAGAGTCAGGGCGGGGGTTCGACTCCTCTACAATGAGCAGTTCTTC.

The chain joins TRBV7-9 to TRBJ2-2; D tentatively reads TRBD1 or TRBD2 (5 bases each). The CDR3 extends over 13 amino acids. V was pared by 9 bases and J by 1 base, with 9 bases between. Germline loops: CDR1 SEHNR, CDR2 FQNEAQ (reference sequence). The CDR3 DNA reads TGTGCCAGGAGGGACCGGAACACCGGGGAGCTGTTTTTT. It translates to CARRDRNTGELFF.

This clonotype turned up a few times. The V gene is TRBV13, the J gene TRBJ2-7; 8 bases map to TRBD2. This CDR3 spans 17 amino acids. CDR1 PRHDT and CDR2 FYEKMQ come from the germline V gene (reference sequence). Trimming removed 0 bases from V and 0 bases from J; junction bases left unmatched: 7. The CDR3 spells CASSLGHSGGHSYEQYF. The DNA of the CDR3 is TGTGCCAGCAGCTTAGGCCACAGCGGGGGCCACTCCTACGAGCAGTACTTC.

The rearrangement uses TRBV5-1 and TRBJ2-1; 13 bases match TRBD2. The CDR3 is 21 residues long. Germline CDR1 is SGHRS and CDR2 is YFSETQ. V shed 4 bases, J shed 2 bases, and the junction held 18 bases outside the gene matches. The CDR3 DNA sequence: TGCGCCAGCAGCCCCGAGACTAGCGGGGGGAGCCTTCGGAAAACCTACAATGAGCAGTTCTTC. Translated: CASSPETSGGSLRKTYNEQFF.

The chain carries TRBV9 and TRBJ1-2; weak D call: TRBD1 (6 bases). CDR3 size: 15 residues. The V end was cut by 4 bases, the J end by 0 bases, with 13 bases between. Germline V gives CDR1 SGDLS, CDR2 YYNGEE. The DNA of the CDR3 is TGTGCCAGCAGCTCAGGGGACAAGCCTAACTATGGCTACACCTTC. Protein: CASSSGDKPNYGYTF.

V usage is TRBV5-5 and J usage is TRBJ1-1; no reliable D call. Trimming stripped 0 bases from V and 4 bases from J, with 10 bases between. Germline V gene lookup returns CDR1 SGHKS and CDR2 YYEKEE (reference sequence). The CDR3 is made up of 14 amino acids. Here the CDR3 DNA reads TGTGCCAGCAGCTTGGGAGGGTTCGTCACTGAAGCTTTCTTT. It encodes CASSLGGFVTEAFF. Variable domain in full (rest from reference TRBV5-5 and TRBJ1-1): DAGVTQSPTHLIKTRGQQVTLRCSPISGHKSVSWYQQVLGQGPQFIFQYYEKEERGRGNFPDRFSARQFPNYSSELNVNALLLGDSALYLCASSLGGFVTEAFFGQGTRLTVV.

The CDR3 nucleotides are TGTGCCATCAGTGTGTCTAGCGGGGACCACGAGCAGTACTTC. Translation: CAISVSSGDHEQYF. The genes are TRBV10-3 and TRBJ2-7; 9 bases map to TRBD2. The germline gives CDR1 ENHRY, CDR2 SYGVKD. V gave up 4 bases and J gave up 5 bases; unmatched junction bases: 6. This CDR3 has 14 residues.

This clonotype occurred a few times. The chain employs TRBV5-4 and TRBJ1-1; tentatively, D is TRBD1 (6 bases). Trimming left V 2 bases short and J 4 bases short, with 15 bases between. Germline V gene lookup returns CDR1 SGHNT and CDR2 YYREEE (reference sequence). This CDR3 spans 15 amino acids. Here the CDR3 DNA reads TGTGCCAGCAGCTTTTTGGGACAAAGGGGCACTGAAGCTTTCTTT. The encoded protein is CASSFLGQRGTEAFF.

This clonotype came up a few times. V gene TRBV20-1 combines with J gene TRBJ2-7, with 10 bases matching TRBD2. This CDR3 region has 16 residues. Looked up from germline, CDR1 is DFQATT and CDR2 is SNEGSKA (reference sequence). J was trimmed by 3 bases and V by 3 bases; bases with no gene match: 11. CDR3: CSAREKGLAALYEQYF. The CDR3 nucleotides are TGCAGTGCTAGGGAAAAAGGACTAGCGGCCCTCTACGAGCAGTACTTC.